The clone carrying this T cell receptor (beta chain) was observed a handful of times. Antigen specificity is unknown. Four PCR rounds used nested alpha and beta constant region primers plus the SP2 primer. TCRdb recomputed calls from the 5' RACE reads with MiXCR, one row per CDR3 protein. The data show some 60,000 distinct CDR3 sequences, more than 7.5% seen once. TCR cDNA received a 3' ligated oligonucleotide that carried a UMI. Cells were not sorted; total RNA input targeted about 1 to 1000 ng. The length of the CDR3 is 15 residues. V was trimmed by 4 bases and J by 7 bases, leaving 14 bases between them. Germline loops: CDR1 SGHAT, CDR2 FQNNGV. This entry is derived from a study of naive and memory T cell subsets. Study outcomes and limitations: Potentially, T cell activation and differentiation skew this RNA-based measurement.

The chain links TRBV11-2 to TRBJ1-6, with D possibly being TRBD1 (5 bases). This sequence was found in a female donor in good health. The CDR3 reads CASSSLGQGNSPLHF. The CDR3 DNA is TGTGCCAGCAGCTCTCTAGGGCAGGGCAATTCACCCCTCCACTTT.